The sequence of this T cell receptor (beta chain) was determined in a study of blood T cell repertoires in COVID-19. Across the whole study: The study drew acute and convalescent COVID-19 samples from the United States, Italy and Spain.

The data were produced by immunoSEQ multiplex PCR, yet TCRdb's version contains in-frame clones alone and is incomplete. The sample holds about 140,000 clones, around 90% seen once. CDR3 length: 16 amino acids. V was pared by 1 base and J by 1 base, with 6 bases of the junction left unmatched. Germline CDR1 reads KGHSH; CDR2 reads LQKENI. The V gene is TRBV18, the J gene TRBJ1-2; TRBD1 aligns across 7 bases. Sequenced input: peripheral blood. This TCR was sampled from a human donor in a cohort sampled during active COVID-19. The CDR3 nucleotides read TGTGCCAGCTCACCACAGGGACAGCTACTTAACTATGGCTACACCTTC. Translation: CASSPQGQLLNYGYTF.